This T cell receptor (beta chain) was sequenced for a study of human T cells and chemical hapten exposure. At the level of the study: The use of 2% DPC on roughly 2 cm by roughly 2 cm of upper inner arm skin constituted sensitization. Chiefly female patients presented with alopecia areata, totalis or universalis.

Time point given: patch test 2, 6 weeks after DPC sensitization. As for treatment: therapeutic diphenylcyclopropenone sensitization with weekly scalp DPC. The CDR3 is made up of 15 amino acids. Germline CDR1 is MNHEY and CDR2 is SVGAGI. V was trimmed by 2 bases and J by 0 bases, leaving 8 bases between them. Ten or more counts support this clonotype. In the original analysis: Samples ranged from roughly 20,000 to 700,000 TCRs, with a median of roughly 96,000. Using its own MiXCR run on the RACE reads, TCRdb lists one record per CDR3 protein. The authors' filters were not applied to this entry. Among about 70,000 distinct CDR3 sequences listed, approximately 9% were seen once.

The sample here was whole blood, taken in connection with sensitization to the hapten diphenylcyclopropenone (DPC). This receptor was identified in a woman aged 45 to 65 with alopecia areata. Some clones in this sample may be carry-over from other donors' samples. The V call is TRBV6-5, the J call TRBJ2-1; no clear D. The chain's CDR3 is CASSYTQSSYNEQFF. The DNA of the CDR3 is TGTGCCAGCAGTTACACGCAGAGCTCCTACAATGAGCAGTTCTTC.